This entry describes one TCR beta chain. The table lists this clonotype with many counts. There is no known antigen for this receptor. No base-level quality is on record; no much larger clone is a single base apart. The sample comes from a study of identical twins (dated by TCRdb to the mid-2010s). For the wider study: The study deep-sequenced TCR alpha and beta repertoires from monozygotic twins, unrelated adults of various ages and cord blood to test whether fetal clonotypes persist. Replicate twin experiments were performed at different times using different library preparation protocols to rule out contamination. Overall study outcomes, separate from this receptor: Out-of-frame TCR alpha sequences shared between twins showed an excess of low generation-probability sequences compared with coincidental sharing between unrelated individuals. In monozygotic twins, out-of-frame TCR alpha sharing was systematically underestimated by recombination models, although the models agreed with sharing between unrelated individuals. Abundant cord blood beta clonotypes had fewer insertions, young adult naive repertoires showed a similar but weaker trend, and memory repertoires showed no such trend. Excess twin sharing in beta out-of-frame sequences was weaker because fewer shared sequences lowered the signal-to-noise ratio. Zero-insertion analyses could be partly confounded by invariant T cells such as MAIT and iNKT, although diverse VJ usage argued against such confounding for most clonotypes. Because the same donors could not be followed over many years, the conclusions depended on cross-sectional statistical analysis.

Library preparation employed 5' RACE. Reads for this sample came from an Illumina HiSeq 2000. Template switching added a universal primer binding site, and the final cDNA carried a unique molecular identifier that allowed TCR cDNA molecules to be counted accurately. Specific primers in the conserved constant-segment region were used to synthesize first-strand cDNA for TCR alpha and beta chains. To control for contamination, every cDNA library carried two barcodes: a SMART-Mk sample barcode plus Illumina barcodes. TruSeq adapter sequences along with Illumina sample barcodes were introduced in two successive PCR steps. The Illumina HiSeq platform was used with custom primers to sequence TCR alpha and beta cDNA libraries. The paper's processing steps were these. Raw reads were processed with MiGEC to extract unique molecular identifiers, and MiXCR was used to determine CDR3 positions. For each individual, recombination models were inferred using an EM algorithm with the repgenHMM and IGoR tools. Shared clonotype analysis was performed with the tcR package in R, normalizing sharing by the product of cloneset sizes. To study raw recombination free of thymic and clonal selection effects, out-of-frame nonproductive sequences were analyzed. TCRdb reprocessing: public reads trimmed at Q25 with fastp, clones called with MiXCR, in-frame beta chains kept. Each entry merges the rows of one CDR3 protein and shows their most common DNA and genes. TCRdb's processing, not the authors' own work, is the source of the V and J calls. In this sample the table shows 450,000 or so distinct CDR3 sequences, about 14% of which occur a single time. The top ten hold approximately 0.52% of the sample.

Every donor was a healthy Caucasian. The twin cohort comprised three pairs of female monozygotic twins, all aged roughly 18 to 30 years. Positive isolation kits from Invitrogen were used to isolate the CD4+ and CD8+ T cell populations. Including cysteine and phenylalanine, the CDR3 has 16 amino acids. Just CDR3 DNA is preserved here, 48 bases in frame from base 1. Trimmed from V: 2 bases; trimmed from J: 7 bases; junction bases lacking a gene match: 13. CDR1 SGHDT and CDR2 YYEEEE were looked up in the germline V gene. Another study also made use of these data, one on yellow fever vaccine responses in identical twins. From that second study: According to the authors, the vaccine-induced T cell response in identical twins seemed to be partly convergent and partly specific to each individual. In identical twins, the study followed T cell clones that responded to the vaccine with precision.

Sequences were obtained from CD4+ T cells sorted from blood. This chain is built from TRBV5-6 and TRBJ2-7, and 9 junction bases match TRBD1. This TCR was sampled from a woman younger than 35 in good health. Read as DNA, the sequence is TGTGCCAGCAGCTTTGTACCGGGACAGGGCCTCTTTGAGCAGTACTTC. It is translated as CASSFVPGQGLFEQYF.